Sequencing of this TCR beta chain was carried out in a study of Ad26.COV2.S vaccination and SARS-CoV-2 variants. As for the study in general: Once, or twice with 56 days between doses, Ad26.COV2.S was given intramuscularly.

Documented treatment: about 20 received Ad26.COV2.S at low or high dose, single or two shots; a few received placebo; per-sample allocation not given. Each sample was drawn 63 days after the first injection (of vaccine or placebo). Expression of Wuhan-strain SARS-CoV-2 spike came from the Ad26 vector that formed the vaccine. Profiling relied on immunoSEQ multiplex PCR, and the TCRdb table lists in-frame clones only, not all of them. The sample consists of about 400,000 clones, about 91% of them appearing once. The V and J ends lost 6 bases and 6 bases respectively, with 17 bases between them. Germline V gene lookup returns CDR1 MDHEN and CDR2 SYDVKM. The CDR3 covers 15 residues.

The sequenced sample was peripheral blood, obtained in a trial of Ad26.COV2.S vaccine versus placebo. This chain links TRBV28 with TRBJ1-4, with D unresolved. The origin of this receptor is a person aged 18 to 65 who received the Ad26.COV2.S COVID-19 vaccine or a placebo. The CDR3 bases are TGTGCCAGCAGCTCGAGTGGGTTAGAAGATGAAAAACTGTTTTTT. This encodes CASSSSGLEDEKLFF.